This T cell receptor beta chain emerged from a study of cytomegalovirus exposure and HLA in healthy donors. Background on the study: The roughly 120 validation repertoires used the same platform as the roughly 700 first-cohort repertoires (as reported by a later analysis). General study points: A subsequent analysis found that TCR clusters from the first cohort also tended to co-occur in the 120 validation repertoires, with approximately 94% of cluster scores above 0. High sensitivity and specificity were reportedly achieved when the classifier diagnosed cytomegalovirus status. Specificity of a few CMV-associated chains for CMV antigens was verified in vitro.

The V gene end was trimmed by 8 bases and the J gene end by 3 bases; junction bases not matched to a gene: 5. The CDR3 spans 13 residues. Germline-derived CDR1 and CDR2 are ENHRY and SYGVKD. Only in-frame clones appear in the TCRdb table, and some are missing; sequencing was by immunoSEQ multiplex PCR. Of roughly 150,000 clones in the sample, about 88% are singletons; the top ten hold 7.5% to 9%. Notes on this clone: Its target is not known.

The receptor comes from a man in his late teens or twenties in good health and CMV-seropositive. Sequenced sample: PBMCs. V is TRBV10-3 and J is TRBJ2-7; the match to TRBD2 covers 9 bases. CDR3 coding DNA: TGTGCCATCCGGACTAGCGACAGCTACGAGCAGTACTTC. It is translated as CAIRTSDSYEQYF.